The present T cell receptor (beta chain) was sequenced within a study of T-cell memory formation after mild COVID-19. Across the study: TCR clustering was largely donor specific. Findings of the study overall: Clones which contracted sat mainly in CM and EM if CD4+, and in EMRA if CD8+. Whether day 37 second-wave clones are SARS-CoV-2-specific was not confirmed.

Concerning this clonotype: Antigen unknown.

TCRdb ran MiXCR on the 5' RACE reads and lists one entry per CDR3 protein. Of around 340,000 distinct CDR3 sequences listed, roughly an eighth are singletons. CDR1 is ENHRY, CDR2 SYGVKD, per germline. V lost 11 bases to trimming and J lost 4 bases, with 20 bases between them. This CDR3 spans 14 amino acids. The chain joins TRBV10-3 to TRBJ1-1; perhaps TRBD1 as D (5 bases). The specimen was PBMCs or a T cell subset sorted from them (not recorded which). This TCR came from a man aged 18 to 30 who had mild COVID-19 (a few samples of this study predate the infection). Cell type and time point are not known. CDR3 coding DNA: TGTGCCTCCTCCCCGGGGCCCAACCCCACTGAAGCTTTCTTT. Residues: CASSPGPNPTEAFF.